One and the same sample provided the 2 T cell receptor beta chains below, sequenced in a study of T-cell reconstitution after alpha-beta-depleted transplantation in children. Unique molecular identifiers were used in preparing the TCRbeta library. TCRdb itself ran the PCR reads through MiXCR, one entry per CDR3 protein. The sample includes around 370,000 distinct CDR3 sequences, 10% of them seen just once. The source material was PBMCs from the stem cell graft donor, sampled from the stem cell graft. These receptors were collected from a human donor who donated a stem cell graft to a child with acute lymphoblastic leukemia.

This clonotype was counted at least ten times. This chain uses TRBV20-1 with TRBJ1-5, with 11 positions matching TRBD1. This CDR3 region has 15 residues. With V trimmed by 0 bases and J by 7 bases, 5 bases remained unmatched. Germline V gives CDR1 DFQATT, CDR2 SNEGSKA (reference sequence). CDR3 bases: TGCAGTGCTAGAGATCATGGGACAGGGGGGCAGCCCCAGCATTTT. Protein sequence: CSARDHGTGGQPQHF.

The table lists this clonotype with a few counts. The chain couples TRBV7-2 to TRBJ2-7; unclear D gene. The V end lost 2 bases, the J end lost 5 bases, and 19 bases lay between the germline ends. The CDR3 is 16 amino acids. The germline gives CDR1 SGHTA, CDR2 FQGNSA. The CDR3, as DNA: TGTGCCAGCAGCTTATATCCAGGACGAAGTATCCACGAGCAGTACTTC. Protein product: CASSLYPGRSIHEQYF.